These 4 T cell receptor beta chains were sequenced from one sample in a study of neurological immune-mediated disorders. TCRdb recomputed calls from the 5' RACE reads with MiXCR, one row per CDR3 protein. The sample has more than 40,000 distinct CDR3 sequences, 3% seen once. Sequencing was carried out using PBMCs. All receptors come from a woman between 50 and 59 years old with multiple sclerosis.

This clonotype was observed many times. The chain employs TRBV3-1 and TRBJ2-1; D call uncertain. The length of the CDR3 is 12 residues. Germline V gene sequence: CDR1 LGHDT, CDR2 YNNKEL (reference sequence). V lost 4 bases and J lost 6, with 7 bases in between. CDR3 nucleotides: TGTGCCAGCAGCCCTGTTGGCAATGAGCAGTTCTTC. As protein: CASSPVGNEQFF.

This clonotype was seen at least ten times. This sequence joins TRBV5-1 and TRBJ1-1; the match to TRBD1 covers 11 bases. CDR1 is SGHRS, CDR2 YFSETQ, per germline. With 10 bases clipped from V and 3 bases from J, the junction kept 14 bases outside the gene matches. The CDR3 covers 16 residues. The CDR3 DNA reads TGCGCCTCACAGCGGACAGGGGGCGCTTTGGACACTGAAGCTTTCTTT. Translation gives CASQRTGGALDTEAFF.

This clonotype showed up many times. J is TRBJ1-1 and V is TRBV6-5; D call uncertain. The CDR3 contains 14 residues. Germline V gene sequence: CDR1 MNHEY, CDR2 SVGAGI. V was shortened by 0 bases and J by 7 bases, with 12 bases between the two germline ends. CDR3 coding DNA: TGTGCCAGCAGTTACTCGTTTCAGGAGAATGAAGCTTTCTTT. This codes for CASSYSFQENEAFF.

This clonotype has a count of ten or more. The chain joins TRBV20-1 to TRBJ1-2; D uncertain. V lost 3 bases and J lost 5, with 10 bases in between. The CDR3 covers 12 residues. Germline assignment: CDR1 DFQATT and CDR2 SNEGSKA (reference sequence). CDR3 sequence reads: CSASAGLYGYTF. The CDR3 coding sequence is TGCAGTGCTAGCGCAGGCCTTTATGGCTACACCTTC.